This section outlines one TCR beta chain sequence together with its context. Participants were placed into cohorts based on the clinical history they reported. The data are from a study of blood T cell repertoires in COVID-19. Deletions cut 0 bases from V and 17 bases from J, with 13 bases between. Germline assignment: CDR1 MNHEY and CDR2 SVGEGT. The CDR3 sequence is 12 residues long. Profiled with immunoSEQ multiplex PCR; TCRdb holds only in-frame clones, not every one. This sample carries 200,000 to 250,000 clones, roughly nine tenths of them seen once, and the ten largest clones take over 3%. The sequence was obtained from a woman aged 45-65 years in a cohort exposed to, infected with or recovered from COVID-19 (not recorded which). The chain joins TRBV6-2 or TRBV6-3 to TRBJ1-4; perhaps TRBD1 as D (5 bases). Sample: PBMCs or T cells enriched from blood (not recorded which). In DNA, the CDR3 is TGTGCCAGCAGTTACTCTCAGGGCTCTTCATTTTTT. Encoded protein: CASSYSQGSSFF.